The clone carrying this T cell receptor (beta chain) turned up a few times. Its antigen is still unknown. The data were taken from a study of shared clonotypes between healthy human individuals. Study context: Three CD4 naive, three CD4 memory, two CD8 naive and one CD8 memory plate were used per donor. Study results and limitations: A small donor pool kept down the genetic and exposure-history diversity that was represented. Sequencing depth was predicted to influence how clonotypes are shared among donors.

This table comes from immunoSEQ multiplex PCR, and its TCRdb copy is limited to in-frame clones, with some not included. The profile shows 1 million to 1.3 million clones, around three quarters of them singletons. The sequencing input was memory CD4+ T cells from PBMCs. The sample's subset: CD45RA-negative fraction. This sequence originates from a man aged 18 to 29 in good health. Some clones in this sample may be carry-over from other donors' samples.

Written as DNA, the CDR3 is TGTGCCAGCACAGAAGGGGGCGGGAGCTATGGCTACACCTTC. Protein sequence: CASTEGGGSYGYTF. The rearrangement joins TRBV2 to TRBJ1-2; TRBD1 agrees at 7 bases. V was clipped by 7 bases and J by 4 bases; unmatched bases: 9. The CDR3 covers 14 residues. Germline V gene sequence: CDR1 SNHLY, CDR2 FYNNEI.